The rows below give T cell receptor beta chains drawn from one sample of a study of shared clonotypes between healthy human individuals. Repertoires were generated with immunoSEQ multiplex PCR, while TCRdb's copy carries only in-frame clones and drops some. The sample holds about 980,000 clones, over 60% seen once. The source material was memory CD4+ T cells sorted from blood. Receptors originate from a man aged 18 to 30 in good health. Both conserved end residues are part of each CDR3. A D gene is named only where the DNA matches it firmly. Expanded clones get a size class; other rows say once, few or many, or leave the size out.

TRBJ2-2 | TRBD2 | NA | TRBV30 | CAWSTSGSTGELFF | TGTGCCTGGAGCACTAGCGGTTCCACCGGGGAGCTGTTTTTT
TRBJ2-3 | TRBD2 | NA | TRBV6-4 | CASSVRGGAQDTQYF | TGTGCCAGCAGTGTTCGCGGGGGGGCCCAAGATACGCAGTATTTT
TRBJ2-7 | NA | NA | TRBV11-2 | CASRATGPPYEQYF | TGTGCCAGCAGGGCTACGGGCCCGCCCTACGAGCAGTACTTC
TRBJ2-1 | NA | NA | TRBV4-1 | CASSQEFTFEQFF | TGCGCCAGCAGCCAAGAGTTTACTTTCGAGCAGTTCTTC
TRBJ1-2 | NA | NA | TRBV2 | CASSVMGGYTF | TGTGCCAGCAGTGTCATGGGTGGCTACACCTTC
TRBJ2-6 | NA | NA | TRBV5-4 | CASSSGRVDGANVLTF | TGTGCCAGCAGCTCGGGCAGGGTGGACGGGGCCAACGTCCTGACTTTC
TRBJ2-3 | NA | few | TRBV7-9 | CASSRTDTQYF | TGTGCCAGCAGCCGCACAGATACGCAGTATTTT
TRBJ1-3 | TRBD1 | NA | TRBV6-1 | CASRRDSGTGNTIYF | TGTGCCAGCAGGAGGGACAGTGGAACTGGAAACACCATATATTTT
TRBJ1-5 | NA | NA | TRBV29-1 | CSVASNSNQPQHF | TGCAGCGTTGCCTCTAACAGCAATCAGCCCCAGCATTTT
TRBJ2-2 | NA | NA | TRBV7-3 | CASSQGGSTSGELFF | TGTGCCAGCAGCCAGGGGGGCTCCACGTCCGGGGAGCTGTTTTTT
TRBJ2-3 | NA | NA | TRBV7-8 | CASSPRSDTQYF | TGTGCCAGCAGCCCCCGGTCAGATACGCAGTATTTT
TRBJ2-4 | NA | NA | TRBV6-1 | CASSPGGAKNIQYF | TGTGCCAGCAGCCCCGGGGGAGCCAAAAACATTCAGTACTTC
TRBJ2-5 | TRBD1 | NA | TRBV5-6 | CASSFGQGSWETQYF | TGTGCCAGCAGCTTTGGACAGGGGTCCTGGGAGACCCAGTACTTC
TRBJ2-3 | NA | few | TRBV19 | CASSFRDSTDTQYF | TGTGCCAGTAGTTTCCGGGACAGCACAGATACGCAGTATTTT
TRBJ1-2 | TRBD1 | NA | TRBV7-2 | CASSLQSGGNYGYTF | TGTGCCAGCAGCTTACAGTCAGGGGGCAACTATGGCTACACCTTC
TRBJ1-5 | TRBD1 | NA | TRBV18 | CASSFPDRGRIMAQHF | TGTGCCAGCTCATTCCCGGACAGGGGAAGAATCATGGCCCAGCATTTT
TRBJ1-2 | NA | few | TRBV10-3 | CAISVDSYGYTF | TGTGCCATCAGTGTAGACAGCTATGGCTACACCTTC
TRBJ2-5 | NA | few | TRBV2 | CASSSGLRETQYF | TGTGCCAGCAGTTCAGGGTTAAGGGAGACCCAGTACTTC
TRBJ1-1 | TRBD1 | NA | TRBV6-6 | CAIASQGAEAFF | TGTGCCATCGCATCACAGGGGGCTGAAGCTTTCTTT
TRBJ2-1 | NA | NA | TRBV10-1 | CASKGPAGQYNEQFF | TGCGCCAGCAAAGGCCCCGCGGGTCAATACAATGAGCAGTTCTTC
TRBJ2-3 | NA | NA | TRBV5-1 | CASRPPTGVGDTQYF | TGCGCCAGCAGACCCCCCACGGGGGTGGGAGATACGCAGTATTTT
TRBJ2-5 | TRBD1 | NA | TRBV6-5 | CASSYVGTAQETQYF | TGTGCCAGCAGTTACGTCGGGACAGCCCAAGAGACCCAGTACTTC